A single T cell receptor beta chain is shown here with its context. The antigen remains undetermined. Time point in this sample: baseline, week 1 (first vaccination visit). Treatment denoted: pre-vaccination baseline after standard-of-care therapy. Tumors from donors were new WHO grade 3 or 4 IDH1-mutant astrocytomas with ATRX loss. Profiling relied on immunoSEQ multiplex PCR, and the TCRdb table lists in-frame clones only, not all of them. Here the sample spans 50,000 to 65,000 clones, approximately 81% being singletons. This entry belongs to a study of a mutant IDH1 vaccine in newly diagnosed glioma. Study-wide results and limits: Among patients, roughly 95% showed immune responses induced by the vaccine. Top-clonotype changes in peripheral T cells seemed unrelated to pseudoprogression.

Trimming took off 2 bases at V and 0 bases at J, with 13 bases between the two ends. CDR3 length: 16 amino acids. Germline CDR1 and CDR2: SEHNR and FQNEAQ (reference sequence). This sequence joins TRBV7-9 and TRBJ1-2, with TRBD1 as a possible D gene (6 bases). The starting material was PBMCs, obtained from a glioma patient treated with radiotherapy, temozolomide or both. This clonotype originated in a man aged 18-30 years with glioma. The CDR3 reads CASSLTPDRANYGYTF. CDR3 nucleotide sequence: TGTGCCAGCAGCTTAACCCCGGACAGAGCTAACTATGGCTACACCTTC. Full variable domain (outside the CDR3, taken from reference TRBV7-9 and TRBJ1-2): DTGVSQNPRHKITKRGQNVTFRCDPISEHNRLYWYRQTLGQGPEFLTYFQNEAQLEKSRLLSDRFSAERPKGSFSTLEIQRTEQGDSAMYLCASSLTPDRANYGYTFGSGTRLTVV.